Below are 4 T cell receptor beta chains sequenced from a single sample in a study of blood T cell repertoires in COVID-19. Only in-frame clones appear in the TCRdb table, and some are missing; sequencing was by immunoSEQ multiplex PCR. Altogether 150,000 or so clones are present, around 87% being singletons, with the ten largest covering approximately 6.1%. Sequencing was carried out using peripheral blood. The source of these receptors is a man older than 75 with acute or convalescent COVID-19.

This chain links TRBV28 with TRBJ1-5; the match to TRBD1 covers 7 bases. Germline CDR1 is MDHEN and CDR2 is SYDVKM. The length of the CDR3 is 14 residues. J gave up 3 bases and V 6 bases, and 5 bases lay outside the gene matches. In nucleotides, the CDR3 is TGTGCCAGCAGGCGAGGGACAGCCAATCAGCCCCAGCATTTT. This encodes CASRRGTANQPQHF.

The rearrangement uses TRBV3-1 (or the pseudogene TRBV3-2) and TRBJ1-2, with no clear D. With 4 bases removed from V and 3 bases from J, the gap between germline ends came to 9 bases. Per germline, CDR1 LGHDT and CDR2 YNNKEL (reference sequence). The CDR3 length is 13 residues. The CDR3 nucleotides are TGTGCCAGCAGCCCTGCGGTGGACTATGGCTACACCTTC. Its protein product is CASSPAVDYGYTF.

The gene calls are TRBV7-2 and TRBJ1-4, with D possibly being TRBD1 (6 bases). The CDR3 is made up of 18 amino acids. Germline lookup yields CDR1 SGHTA and CDR2 FQGNSA. The V and J ends lost 5 bases and 4 bases respectively, with 23 bases between them. This chain's CDR3 is CASSPIRGGLNLNEKLFF. For the CDR3, the DNA is TGTGCCAGCAGCCCAATTAGGGGGGGTCTTAACCTTAATGAAAAACTGTTTTTT.

This clone was picked up one time. The rearrangement uses TRBV5-6 and TRBJ2-3; D is perhaps TRBD1 (5 bases). Germline V gene sequence: CDR1 SGHDT, CDR2 YYEEEE. This CDR3 region has 13 residues. V lost 0 bases and J lost 5, with 7 bases in between. The CDR3 protein is CASSLGRVDTQYF. The CDR3 DNA follows: TGTGCCAGCAGCTTGGGCAGGGTAGATACGCAGTATTTT.